Reported below is one TCR beta chain. The antigen remains undetermined. TCRdb's copy holds only in-frame clones and misses some; the assay was immunoSEQ multiplex PCR. The repertoire holds more than 200,000 clones, with roughly 70% as singletons. This sample was included in a study of cytotoxic CD8 clonotypes in ibrutinib-treated CLL. The overall study: Investigators collected response samples after a median roughly 13 months of treatment, range 6 to 36. Whole-study findings and limits: Clonality rose at ibrutinib response and fell back toward baseline at progression.

V was trimmed by 5 bases and J by 8 bases, leaving 15 bases between them. Germline CDR1 reads SGHTA; CDR2 reads FQGTGA. There are 14 residues in the CDR3. The chain uses TRBV7-3 and TRBJ1-4; no clear D gene. This receptor was taken from a human donor with chronic lymphocytic leukemia. The source was PBMCs, collected after 24 months of ibrutinib treatment. In DNA, the CDR3 is TGTGCCAGCAGCCGATATCCCCGGAAAGAAAAACTGTTTTTT. This translates into CASSRYPRKEKLFF. The whole variable domain, filled in from reference TRBV7-3 and TRBJ1-4, reads GAGVSQTPSNKVTEKGKYVELRCDPISGHTALYWYRQSLGQGPEFLIYFQGTGAADDSGLPNDRFFAVRPEGSVSTLKIQRTERGDSAVYLCASSRYPRKEKLFFGSGTQLSVL.